These 17 T cell receptor beta chains were all obtained from the same sample, sequenced in a study of vaccination and CD4 T cells after COVID-19. Their recognized antigens are unknown. Treatment described: roughly ten-day PBMC culture with coronavirus spike peptide pools or control peptides (ViraFEST assay). The study sequenced cultured CD4+ T cell DNA using the Oncomine TCR Beta short-read assay. TCRdb redid the calling of the PCR reads with MiXCR, one entry per CDR3 protein. The sample yields about 15,000 distinct CDR3 sequences, about 44% seen once. Sequenced: CD4+ T cells from blood, cultured in vitro. These receptors came from a human donor who had recovered from COVID-19.

The gene calls are TRBV28 and TRBJ1-3, with 7 positions matching TRBD1. CDR1 and CDR2 (germline): MDHEN, SYDVKM. This CDR3 contains 14 residues. Trimming took 6 bases from V and 1 from J; bases not matched to a gene: 3. For the CDR3, the DNA is TGTGCCAGCAGCTCGACAGGGTCTGGAAACACCATATATTTT. Translating it yields CASSSTGSGNTIYF.

This clonotype showed up just a few times. This sequence joins TRBV20-1 and TRBJ2-6; D is unclear. Trimming took 5 bases from V and 0 from J, leaving 5 bases between them. This CDR3 comprises 13 residues. Germline CDR1 DFQATT, CDR2 SNEGSKA (reference sequence). DNA for the CDR3: TGCAGTGCTCGCAACTCTGGGGCCAACGTCCTGACTTTC. This codes for CSARNSGANVLTF.

This clonotype was picked up a small number of times. CDR3 protein: CSARVGELRWTEAFF. The CDR3 DNA sequence: TGCAGTGCTAGAGTGGGTGAGTTACGATGGACTGAAGCTTTCTTT. The chain couples TRBV20-1 to TRBJ1-1; D is unresolved. Trimming left V 1 base short and J 5 bases short, with 17 bases between. Germline-derived CDR1 and CDR2 are DFQATT and SNEGSKA (reference sequence). This CDR3 spans 15 amino acids.

The chain recombines TRBV7-2 with TRBJ2-3; D is possibly TRBD1 (6 bases). There are 16 residues in the CDR3. The germline CDR1 and CDR2 sequences are SGHTA and FQGNSA. Trimming left V 4 bases short and J 2 bases short, with 16 bases between. The CDR3 DNA reads TGTGCCAGCAGCTGGATCACAGGGCACACCACAGATACGCAGTATTTT. Its protein product is CASSWITGHTTDTQYF.

In its sample, this clonotype ranks as medium-sized. The chain is built from TRBV6-2 or TRBV6-3 and TRBJ1-5; no firm D call. The ends were cut back, 7 bases at V and 1 base at J, with 8 bases in the middle. This CDR3 has 13 residues. Germline CDR1 is MNHEY and CDR2 is SVGEGT. CDR3 coding DNA: TGTGCCAGCACCCCGCGAAGCAATCAGCCCCAGCATTTT. The encoded protein is CASTPRSNQPQHF.

This clonotype is a singleton in its sample. V usage is TRBV6-5 and J usage is TRBJ2-7; 7 bases fit TRBD2. V trimming: 4 bases; J trimming: 4 bases; junction bases outside the gene matches: 7. This CDR3 is built from 14 residues. Germline CDR1 MNHEY, CDR2 SVGAGI. CDR3 nucleotide sequence: TGTGCCAGCAGTTCCGATGGCGGGAGTTACGAGCAGTACTTC. Encoded protein: CASSSDGGSYEQYF.

The chain employs TRBV7-9 and TRBJ2-5; 10 bases agree with TRBD1. The CDR3 sequence is 15 residues long. The junction had 8 bases not matched to a gene; V was cut back by 5 bases and J by 5 bases. Germline-derived CDR1 and CDR2 are SEHNR and FQNEAQ (reference sequence). In nucleotides, the CDR3 is TGTGCCAGCAGCAAAGGACAGGGGGTTGTCGAGACCCAGTACTTC. It yields the protein CASSKGQGVVETQYF.

The table lists this clonotype with a few counts. The rearrangement joins TRBV2 to TRBJ1-5; TRBD1 matches at 7 bases. The V gene's germline CDR1 is SNHLY and CDR2 FYNNEI. There are 14 residues in the CDR3. J lost 5 bases, V lost 3 bases, and 4 bases had no gene match. This chain's CDR3 is CASSEGQNYQPQHF. DNA of the CDR3: TGTGCCAGCAGTGAGGGACAGAATTATCAGCCCCAGCATTTT. Full variable domain (rest looked up from reference TRBV2 and TRBJ1-5): EPEVTQTPSHQVTQMGQEVILRCVPISNHLYFYWYRQILGQKVEFLVSFYNNEISEKSEIFDDQFSVERPDGSNFTLKIRSTKLEDSAMYFCASSEGQNYQPQHFGDGTRLSIL.

This clonotype appeared a few times. The V gene is TRBV28, the J gene TRBJ2-5; 9 bases align to TRBD1. The CDR3 contains 12 residues. CDR1 and CDR2 (germline): MDHEN, SYDVKM. CDR3: CVRPGQGGTQYF. CDR3 coding DNA: TGTGTCAGACCGGGACAGGGTGGGACCCAGTACTTC.

The rearrangement uses TRBV14 and TRBJ1-2; D uncertain. Germline CDR1 reads SGHDN; CDR2 reads FVKESK. There are 13 residues in the CDR3. Trimming removed 1 base from V and 5 bases from J, with 8 bases in between. The CDR3 loop reads CASSQGLQYGYTF. CDR3 DNA sequence: TGTGCCAGCAGCCAAGGTCTCCAATATGGCTACACCTTC. The complete variable domain, with remaining parts taken from reference TRBV14 and TRBJ1-2, reads EAGVTQFPSHSVIEKGQTVTLRCDPISGHDNLYWYRRVMGKEIKFLLHFVKESKQDESGMPNNRFLAERTGGTYSTLKVQPAELEDSGVYFCASSQGLQYGYTFGSGTRLTVV.

The table lists this clonotype with a few counts. The gene calls are TRBV5-1 and TRBJ1-1; perhaps TRBD1 as D (5 bases). V lost 0 bases to trimming and J lost 3 bases, with 12 bases between them. Per the germline V gene, CDR1 is SGHRS and CDR2 is YFSETQ. The CDR3 spans 15 residues. CDR3 nucleotides: TGCGCCAGCAGCTTGGCCTGGGGGTCCGACACTGAAGCTTTCTTT. As protein: CASSLAWGSDTEAFF.

This sequence joins TRBV6-1 and TRBJ2-3; TRBD2 might be the D (6 bases). CDR3 size: 15 residues. Per germline, CDR1 MNHNS and CDR2 SASEGT. Trimming removed 7 bases at V and 1 base at J, with 15 bases between. Here the CDR3 DNA reads TGTGCCAGCACGCTCGGGTGGGGGGGCACAGATACGCAGTATTTT. Its protein is CASTLGWGGTDTQYF.

The chain joins TRBV4-3 to TRBJ1-6, with no clear D. Trimming cost V 0 bases and J 0 bases, with 9 bases left between them. The germline CDR1 and CDR2 sequences are LGHNA and YSLEER. The CDR3 extends over 17 amino acids. The CDR3 region is CASSQEWKGSYNSPLHF. As DNA, the CDR3 is TGCGCCAGCAGCCAAGAATGGAAGGGCTCCTATAATTCACCCCTCCACTTT.

V usage is TRBV5-1 and J usage is TRBJ2-2; 11 nucleotides align to TRBD1. Germline V gives CDR1 SGHRS, CDR2 YFSETQ. The CDR3 has 15 residues. Trimming at V came to 3 bases and at J to 3 bases, leaving 1 base not matched to a gene. This CDR3 is CASSWGQGDTGELFF. In DNA, the CDR3 is TGCGCCAGCAGCTGGGGACAGGGGGACACCGGGGAGCTGTTTTTT.

The chain employs TRBV19 and TRBJ2-2; a possible D gene is TRBD1 (5 bases). There are 14 residues in the CDR3. Per the germline V gene, CDR1 is LNHDA and CDR2 is SQIVND (reference sequence). The V end lost 6 bases, the J end lost 2 bases, and 10 bases lay between the germline ends. CDR3 loop: CASRQAINTGELFF. The CDR3 region has the DNA TGTGCCAGTAGACAGGCCATTAACACCGGGGAGCTGTTTTTT.

The chain links TRBV5-1 to TRBJ2-5; no reliable D call. V lost 1 base to trimming and J lost 1 base, with 2 bases between them. This CDR3 has 12 amino acids. Germline CDR1 is SGHRS and CDR2 is YFSETQ. The CDR3 loop reads CASSLLQETQYF. CDR3 coding DNA: TGCGCCAGCAGCTTGCTCCAAGAGACCCAGTACTTC.

This clonotype was seen more than once but under ten times. V usage is TRBV6-1 and J usage is TRBJ1-5; D possibly corresponds to TRBD1 (5 bases). This CDR3 has 17 residues. Deletions cut 1 base from V and 0 bases from J, with 13 bases between. Germline V gene sequence: CDR1 MNHNS, CDR2 SASEGT. The CDR3 region is CASSEEWGIYSNQPQHF. In nucleotides, the CDR3 is TGTGCCAGCAGTGAAGAGTGGGGCATCTATAGCAATCAGCCCCAGCATTTT.